The 4 T cell receptor beta chains reported below all come from one sample, sequenced in a study of blood T cell repertoires in COVID-19 (dated by TCRdb to the early 2020s). Libraries were constructed by the immunoSEQ multiplex PCR assay. This is the immuneACCESS table as TCRdb keeps it, with only in-frame sequences that have V and J called. A part of the clones is gone; compared with another copy, unresolved V genes explain less than half, and the rest is unexplained. The sample table records over 120,000 clones; roughly 82% of these occur just once. Of the sample, approximately 5% falls within the top ten clones. Source material: peripheral blood. The origin of the receptors is a human donor in a cohort sampled during active COVID-19.

The table lists this clone with a count of one. V is TRBV19 and J is TRBJ1-6; 8 bases match TRBD1. The CDR3 has 14 residues. CDR1 and CDR2 from the germline V gene are LNHDA and SQIVND (reference sequence). V was clipped by 4 bases and J by 5 bases; unmatched bases: 1. CDR3 in DNA: TGTGCCAGTAGTAGGGGACAGGATAATTCACCCCTCCACTTT. This gives the protein CASSRGQDNSPLHF.

Here the CDR3 DNA reads TGTGCCAGCAGCCCCCCGGTTGGTGGGGGCCGGTTCTTC. This encodes CASSPPVGGGRFF. The V and J genes are TRBV5-4 and TRBJ2-1; TRBD1 is a possible D gene (6 bases). Germline V gives CDR1 SGHNT, CDR2 YYREEE (reference sequence). The length of the CDR3 is 13 residues. V gave up 4 bases and J gave up 15 bases, with 20 bases separating them.

The chain carries TRBV4-2 and TRBJ2-1; 10 nucleotides align to TRBD2. Trimming cost V 6 bases and J 0 bases; bases outside gene matches: 2. Germline CDR1 LGHNA, CDR2 YNFKEQ. CDR3 length equals 15 residues. The CDR3 loop is CASSSSGGSYNEQFF. CDR3 coding DNA: TGTGCCAGCAGTTCTAGCGGGGGCTCCTACAATGAGCAGTTCTTC.

This chain connects TRBV7-9 to TRBJ1-4; 10 nucleotides line up with TRBD1. CDR1 and CDR2 from the germline V gene are SEHNR and FQNEAQ (reference sequence). The trim removed 1 base at V and 5 bases at J, leaving 1 base unmatched. CDR3 length equals 15 residues. As DNA, the CDR3 is TGTGCCAGCAGCTTAGGGGGACAGGGGAATGAAAAACTGTTTTTT. It specifies CASSLGGQGNEKLFF.